These 5 T cell receptor beta chains were sequenced from one sample in a study of T-cell memory formation after mild COVID-19. TCRdb ran MiXCR on the 5' RACE reads and lists one entry per CDR3 protein. The top ten clones hold roughly 25% of a sample with about 270,000 distinct CDR3 sequences, around 15% of them seen once. What was sequenced was PBMCs or a T cell subset sorted from them (not recorded which). The receptors here all came from a man aged 18 to 30 who had mild COVID-19 (a few samples of this study predate the infection). Cell type and time point are not known.

V and J are TRBV7-9 and TRBJ2-3; D unresolved. The CDR3 is made up of 15 amino acids. In germline, CDR1 is SEHNR, CDR2 FQNEAQ (reference sequence). Trimming cost V 5 bases and J 7 bases, with 19 bases left between them. In nucleotides, the CDR3 is TGTGCCAGCAGCCCTTCGCCCCAGTTCAGGAATACGCAGTATTTT. This gives the protein CASSPSPQFRNTQYF.

This clonotype appeared a few times. The chain joins TRBV7-2 to TRBJ1-1; 8 nucleotides match TRBD1. The CDR3 contains 13 residues. From germline, CDR1 is SGHTA and CDR2 FQGNSA. Trimming cost V 8 bases and J 4 bases; bases outside gene matches: 6. The CDR3 region is CASRIQGATEAFF. In DNA form, the CDR3 reads TGTGCCAGCCGAATCCAGGGGGCCACTGAAGCTTTCTTT.

This sequence joins TRBV7-2 and TRBJ1-2, with 8 bases matching TRBD1. CDR1 and CDR2 from the germline V gene are SGHTA and FQGNSA. The CDR3 has 19 residues. V lost 4 bases and J lost 4; bases outside the gene matches: 20. The DNA for the CDR3 is TGTGCCAGCAGCTACCTAAGGAGGGACAGGTCGGTGAGGGGCTATGGCTACACCTTC. Its translation: CASSYLRRDRSVRGYGYTF.

This clonotype was seen more than once but under ten times. The chain employs TRBV12-3 or TRBV12-4 and TRBJ2-1, with TRBD2 matching 11 bases. This CDR3 comprises 17 residues. V shed 6 bases and J 5 bases; nucleotides not matched to a gene: 12. CDR3 region: CASSRTIAGGHHNEQFF. The CDR3 DNA follows: TGTGCCAGCAGCCGAACCATAGCGGGGGGGCATCACAATGAGCAGTTCTTC.

This clonotype appeared many times. This chain links TRBV28 with TRBJ2-3; D possibly corresponds to TRBD2 (6 bases). V was trimmed by 4 bases and J by 2 bases, leaving 13 bases between them. This CDR3 region has 15 residues. Germline CDR1 and CDR2: MDHEN and SYDVKM. The CDR3 DNA reads as TGTGCCAGCAGTTGGGCTAGCGAGTTCACAGATACGCAGTATTTT. Its translation: CASSWASEFTDTQYF.